The rows below give T cell receptor beta chains drawn from one sample of a study of blood T cell repertoires in COVID-19. Profiled with immunoSEQ multiplex PCR; TCRdb holds only in-frame clones, not every one. The table records fewer than 400,000 clones, around 84% of them present only once. The sequencing input was PBMCs or T cells enriched from blood (not recorded which). The receptor source for this set is a woman younger than 45 who had been exposed to COVID-19. Each CDR3 is given with its conserved first and last residue.

cdr3_length | j_call | v_call | cdr3_aa
15 | TRBJ1-4 | TRBV19 | CASSLIQGIEEKLFF
14 | TRBJ2-5 | TRBV5-1 | CASSLGSDIETQYF
14 | TRBJ1-2 | TRBV13 | CASSSIGQGHGYTF
12 | TRBJ2-5 | TRBV20-1 | CSASREKGTQYF
17 | TRBJ2-1 | TRBV10-3 | CAISSLGGLAGDNEQFF
17 | TRBJ2-5 | TRBV14 | CASSPAAGPLYQETQYF
13 | TRBJ2-5 | TRBV7-3 | CASSSTEQETQYF
16 | TRBJ1-2 | TRBV27 | CASSLSPPYGGYGYTF
15 | TRBJ2-5 | TRBV5-4 | CASSGGGQGRETQYF
15 | TRBJ1-6 | TRBV30 | CAWSSGALYNSPLHF
14 | TRBJ1-4 | TRBV6-5 | CASSSDRDLGKLFF
13 | TRBJ1-3 | TRBV19 | CASSYHSGNTIYF
16 | TRBJ2-2 | TRBV19 | CASSIKGPTATGELFF
20 | TRBJ1-5 | TRBV1 | CTSSQDRIGGKDYSNQPQHF
13 | TRBJ1-1 | TRBV19 | CASSIATGLEAFF
17 | TRBJ1-4 | TRBV27 | CASSPPPRFGENEKLFF
15 | TRBJ1-5 | TRBV3-1/TRBV3-2 | CASSPRQGSNQPQHF
15 | TRBJ1-5 | TRBV19 | CATEGADYSNQPQHF
15 | TRBJ1-6 | TRBV19 | CASSIGDRGFSPLHF
14 | TRBJ2-1 | TRBV29-1 | CSVVMTGGVNEQFF
14 | TRBJ2-7 | TRBV28 | CASIPGGPSYEQYF
15 | TRBJ2-7 | TRBV7-2 | CATRGGGGPPYEQYF
14 | TRBJ2-7 | TRBV18 | CASSPRRVAYEQYF
12 | TRBJ1-1 | TRBV12-3/TRBV12-4 | CASINGGSIAFF
14 | TRBJ1-1 | TRBV27 | CASRAGLRGTEAFF
14 | TRBJ1-4 | TRBV4-3 | CASSDPGQDEKLFF
15 | TRBJ1-1 | TRBV19 | CASITRQGWPTEAFF
14 | TRBJ2-2 | TRBV7-2 | CASSLVSRSGELFF
18 | TRBJ1-5 | TRBV7-3 | CASRLGFDRGSNNQPQHF
15 | TRBJ2-1 | TRBV15 | CATSGLAASYNEQFF
14 | TRBJ1-1 | TRBV4-1 | CASVTVRGRTEAFF
20 | TRBJ2-4 | TRBV19 | CASSRQTQAVQGGPKNIQYF
15 | TRBJ1-2 | TRBV7-9 | CASSLETTGVWGYTF
15 | TRBJ2-7 | TRBV6-6 | CASSYSRTSSYEQYF
20 | TRBJ2-1 | TRBV12-5 | CASGLVLGLAGGPTYNEQFF
17 | TRBJ2-5 | TRBV4-3 | CASSQAGRTGGQETQYF
14 | TRBJ1-5 | TRBV30 | CAWGRTGGNQPQHF
10 | TRBJ1-1 | TRBV28 | CASGRIGAFF
15 | TRBJ2-2 | TRBV14 | CASSPDRGQAGELFF